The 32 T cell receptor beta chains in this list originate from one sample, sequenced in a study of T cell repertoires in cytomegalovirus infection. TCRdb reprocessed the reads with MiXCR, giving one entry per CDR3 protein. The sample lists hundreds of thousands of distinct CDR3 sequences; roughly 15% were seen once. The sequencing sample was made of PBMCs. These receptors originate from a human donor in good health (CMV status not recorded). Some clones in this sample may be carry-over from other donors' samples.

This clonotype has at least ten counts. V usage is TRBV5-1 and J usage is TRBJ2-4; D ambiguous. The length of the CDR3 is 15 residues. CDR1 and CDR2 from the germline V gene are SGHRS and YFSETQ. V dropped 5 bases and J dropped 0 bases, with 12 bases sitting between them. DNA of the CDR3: TGCGCCAGCAGTCTTGACTGGCTAGCCAAAAACATTCAGTACTTC. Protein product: CASSLDWLAKNIQYF.

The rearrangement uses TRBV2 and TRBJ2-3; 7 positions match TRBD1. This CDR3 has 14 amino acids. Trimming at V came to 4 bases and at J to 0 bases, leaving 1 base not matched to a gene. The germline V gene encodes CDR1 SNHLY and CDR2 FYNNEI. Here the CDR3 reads CASSGGQSTDTQYF. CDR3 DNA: TGTGCCAGCAGTGGGGGACAGAGCACAGATACGCAGTATTTT.

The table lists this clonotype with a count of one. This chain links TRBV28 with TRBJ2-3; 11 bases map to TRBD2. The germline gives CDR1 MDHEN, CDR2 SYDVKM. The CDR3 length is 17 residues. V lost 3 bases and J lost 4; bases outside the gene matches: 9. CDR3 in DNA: TGTGCCAGCAGTTTCAGTCTAGCGGGGGGCCATGCAGATACGCAGTATTTT. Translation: CASSFSLAGGHADTQYF.

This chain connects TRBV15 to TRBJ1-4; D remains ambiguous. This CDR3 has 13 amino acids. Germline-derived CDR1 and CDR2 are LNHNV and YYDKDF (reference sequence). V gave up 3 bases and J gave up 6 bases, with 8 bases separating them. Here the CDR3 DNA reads TGTGCCACCAGCAGGGACCTTTATGAAAAACTGTTTTTT. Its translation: CATSRDLYEKLFF.

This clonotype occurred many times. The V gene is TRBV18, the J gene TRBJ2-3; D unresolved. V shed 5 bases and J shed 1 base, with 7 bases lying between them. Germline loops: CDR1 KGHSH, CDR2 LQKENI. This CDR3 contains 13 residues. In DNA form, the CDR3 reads TGTGCCAGCTCAGAGGACGGCACAGATACGCAGTATTTT. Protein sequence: CASSEDGTDTQYF.

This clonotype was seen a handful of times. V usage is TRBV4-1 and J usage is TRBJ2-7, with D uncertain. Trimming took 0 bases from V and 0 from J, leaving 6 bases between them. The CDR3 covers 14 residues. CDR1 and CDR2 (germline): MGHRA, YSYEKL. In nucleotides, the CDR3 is TGCGCCAGCAGCCAAGAATACCGCTCCTACGAGCAGTACTTC. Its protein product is CASSQEYRSYEQYF.

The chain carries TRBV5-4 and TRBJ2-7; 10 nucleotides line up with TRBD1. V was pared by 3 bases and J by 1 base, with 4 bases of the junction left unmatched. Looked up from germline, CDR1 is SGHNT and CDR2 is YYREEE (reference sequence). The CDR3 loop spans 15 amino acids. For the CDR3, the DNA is TGTGCCAGCAGCTCCGGGACAGGGGAATCCTACGAGCAGTACTTC. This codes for CASSSGTGESYEQYF.

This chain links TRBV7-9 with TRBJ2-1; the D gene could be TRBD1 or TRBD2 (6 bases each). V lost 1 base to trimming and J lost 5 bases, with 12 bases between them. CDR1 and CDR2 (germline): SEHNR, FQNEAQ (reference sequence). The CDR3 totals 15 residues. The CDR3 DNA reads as TGTGCCAGCAGCTTAGGGGGGGCCGGGCACAATGAGCAGTTCTTC. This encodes CASSLGGAGHNEQFF. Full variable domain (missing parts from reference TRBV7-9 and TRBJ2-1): DTGVSQNPRHKITKRGQNVTFRCDPISEHNRLYWYRQTLGQGPEFLTYFQNEAQLEKSRLLSDRFSAERPKGSFSTLEIQRTEQGDSAMYLCASSLGGAGHNEQFFGPGTRLTVL.

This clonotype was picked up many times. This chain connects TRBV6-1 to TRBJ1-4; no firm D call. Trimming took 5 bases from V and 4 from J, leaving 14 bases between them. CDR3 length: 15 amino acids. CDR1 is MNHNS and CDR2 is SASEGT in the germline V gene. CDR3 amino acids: CASSYGSLGNEKLFF. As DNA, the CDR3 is TGTGCCAGCAGTTACGGTAGCCTTGGTAATGAAAAACTGTTTTTT.

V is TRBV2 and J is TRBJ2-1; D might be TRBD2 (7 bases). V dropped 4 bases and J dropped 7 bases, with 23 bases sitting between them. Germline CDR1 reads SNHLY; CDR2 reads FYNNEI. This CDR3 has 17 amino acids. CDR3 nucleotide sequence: TGTGCCAGCAGTGGACGGTTAGGGGGGGGGGCCCTAAATGAGCAGTTCTTC. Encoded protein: CASSGRLGGGALNEQFF.

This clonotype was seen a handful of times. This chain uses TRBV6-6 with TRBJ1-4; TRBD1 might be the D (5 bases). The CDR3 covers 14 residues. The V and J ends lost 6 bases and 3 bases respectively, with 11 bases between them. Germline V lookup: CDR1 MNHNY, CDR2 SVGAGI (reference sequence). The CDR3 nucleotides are TGTGCCAGCAGCCGCCCGGGGGCTAATGAAAAACTGTTTTTT. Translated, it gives CASSRPGANEKLFF.

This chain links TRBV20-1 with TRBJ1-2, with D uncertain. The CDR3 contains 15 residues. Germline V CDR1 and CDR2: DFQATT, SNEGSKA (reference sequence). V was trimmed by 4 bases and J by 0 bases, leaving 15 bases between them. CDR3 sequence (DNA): TGCAGTGCTACCCCGGGAGGCCCAGCTAACTATGGCTACACCTTC. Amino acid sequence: CSATPGGPANYGYTF.

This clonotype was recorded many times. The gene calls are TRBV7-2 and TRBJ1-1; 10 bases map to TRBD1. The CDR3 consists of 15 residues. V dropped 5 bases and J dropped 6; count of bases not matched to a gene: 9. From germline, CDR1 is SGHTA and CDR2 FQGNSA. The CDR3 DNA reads TGTGCCAGCAGCCCCCGGACAGGGGGGTGGGCTGAAGCTTTCTTT. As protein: CASSPRTGGWAEAFF.

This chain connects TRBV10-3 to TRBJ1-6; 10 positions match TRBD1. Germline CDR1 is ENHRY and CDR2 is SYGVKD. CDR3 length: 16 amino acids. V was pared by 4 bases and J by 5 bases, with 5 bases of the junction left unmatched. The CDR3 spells CAISGQGATNNSPLHF. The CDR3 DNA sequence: TGTGCCATCAGTGGACAGGGGGCGACGAATAATTCACCCCTCCACTTT.

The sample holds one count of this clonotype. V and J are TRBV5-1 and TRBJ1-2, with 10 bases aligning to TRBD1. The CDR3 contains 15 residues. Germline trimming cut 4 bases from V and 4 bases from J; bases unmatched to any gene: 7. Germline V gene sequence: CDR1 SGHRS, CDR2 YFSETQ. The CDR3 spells CASSPEGQGVYGYTF. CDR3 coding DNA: TGCGCCAGCAGCCCAGAAGGACAGGGGGTCTATGGCTACACCTTC.

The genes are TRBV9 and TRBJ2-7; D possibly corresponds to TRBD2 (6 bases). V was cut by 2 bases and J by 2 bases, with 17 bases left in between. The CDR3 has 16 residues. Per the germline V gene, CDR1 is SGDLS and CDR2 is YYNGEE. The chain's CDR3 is CASSVGNLGGAYEQYF. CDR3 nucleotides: TGTGCCAGCAGCGTCGGGAATCTGGGAGGTGCCTACGAGCAGTACTTC.

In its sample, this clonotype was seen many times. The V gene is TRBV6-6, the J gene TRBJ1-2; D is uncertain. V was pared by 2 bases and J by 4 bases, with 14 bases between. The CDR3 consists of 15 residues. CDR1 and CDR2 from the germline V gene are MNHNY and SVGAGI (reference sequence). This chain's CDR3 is CASSYDVWRTYGYTF. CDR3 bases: TGTGCCAGCAGTTACGACGTATGGAGAACCTATGGCTACACCTTC.

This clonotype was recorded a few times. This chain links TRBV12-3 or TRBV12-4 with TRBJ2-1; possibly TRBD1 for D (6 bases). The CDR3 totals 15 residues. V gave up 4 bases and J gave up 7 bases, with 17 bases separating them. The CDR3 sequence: CASSSHSGTTNEQFF. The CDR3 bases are TGTGCCAGCAGTTCACATTCCGGGACAACTAATGAGCAGTTCTTC.

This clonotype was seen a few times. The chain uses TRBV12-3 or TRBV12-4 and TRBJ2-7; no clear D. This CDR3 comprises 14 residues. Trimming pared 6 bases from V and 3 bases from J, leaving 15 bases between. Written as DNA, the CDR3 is TGTGCCAGCAGCCTTGGTAATCTCCTCTACGAGCAGTACTTC. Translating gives CASSLGNLLYEQYF.

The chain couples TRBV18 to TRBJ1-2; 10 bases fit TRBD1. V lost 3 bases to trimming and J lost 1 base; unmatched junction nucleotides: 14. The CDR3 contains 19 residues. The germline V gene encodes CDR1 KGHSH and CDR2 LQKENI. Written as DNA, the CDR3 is TGTGCCAGCTCACCTCCCAATGGACAGGGGGGACAAAGTAACTATGGCTACACCTTC. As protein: CASSPPNGQGGQSNYGYTF. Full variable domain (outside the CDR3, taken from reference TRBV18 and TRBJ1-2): NAGVMQNPRHLVRRRGQEARLRCSPMKGHSHVYWYRQLPEEGLKFMVYLQKENIIDESGMPKERFSAEFPKEGPSILRIQQVVRGDSAAYFCASSPPNGQGGQSNYGYTFGSGTRLTVV.

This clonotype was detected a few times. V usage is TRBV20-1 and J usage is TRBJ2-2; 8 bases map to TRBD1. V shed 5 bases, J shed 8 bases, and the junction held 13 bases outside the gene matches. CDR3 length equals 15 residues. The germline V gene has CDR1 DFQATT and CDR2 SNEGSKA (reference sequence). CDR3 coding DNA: TGCAGTGCTCTCCCTGGCGACAGGGGCGGAGGGGAGCTGTTTTTT. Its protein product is CSALPGDRGGGELFF.

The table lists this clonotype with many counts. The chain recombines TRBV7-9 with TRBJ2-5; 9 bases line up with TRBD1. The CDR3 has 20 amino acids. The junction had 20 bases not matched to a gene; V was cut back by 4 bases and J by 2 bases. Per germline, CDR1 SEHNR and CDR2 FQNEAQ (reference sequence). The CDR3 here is CASSSNAGRGQGSWQETQYF. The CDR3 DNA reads TGTGCCAGCAGCTCGAATGCGGGACGGGGACAGGGATCTTGGCAAGAGACCCAGTACTTC.

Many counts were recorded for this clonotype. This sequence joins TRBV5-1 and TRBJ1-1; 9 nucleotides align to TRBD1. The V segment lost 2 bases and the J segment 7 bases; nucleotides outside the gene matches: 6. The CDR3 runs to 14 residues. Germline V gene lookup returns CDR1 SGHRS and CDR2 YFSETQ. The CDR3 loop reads CASSFGTGQGEAFF. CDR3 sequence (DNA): TGCGCCAGCAGCTTCGGGACAGGGCAAGGTGAAGCTTTCTTT. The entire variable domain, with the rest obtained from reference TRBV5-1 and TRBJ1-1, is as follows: KAGVTQTPRYLIKTRGQQVTLSCSPISGHRSVSWYQQTPGQGLQFLFEYFSETQRNKGNFPGRFSGRQFSNSRSEMNVSTLELGDSALYLCASSFGTGQGEAFFGQGTRLTVV.

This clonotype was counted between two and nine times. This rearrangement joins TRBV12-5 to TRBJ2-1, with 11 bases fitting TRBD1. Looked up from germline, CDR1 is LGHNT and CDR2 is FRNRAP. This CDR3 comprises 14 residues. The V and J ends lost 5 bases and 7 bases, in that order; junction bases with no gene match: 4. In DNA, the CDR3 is TGTGCTAGTGGTACGGGACAGGGGGAGAATGAGCAGTTCTTC. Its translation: CASGTGQGENEQFF. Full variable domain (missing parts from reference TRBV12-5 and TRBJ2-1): DARVTQTPRHKVTEMGQEVTMRCQPILGHNTVFWYRQTMMQGLELLAYFRNRAPLDDSGMPKDRFSAEMPDATLATLKIQPSEPRDSAVYFCASGTGQGENEQFFGPGTRLTVL.

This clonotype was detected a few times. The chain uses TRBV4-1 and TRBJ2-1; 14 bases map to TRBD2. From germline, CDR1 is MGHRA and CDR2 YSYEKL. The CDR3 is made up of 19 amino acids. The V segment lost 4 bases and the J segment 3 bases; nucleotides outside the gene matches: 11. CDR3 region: CASSLNMGLAGDHYNEQFF. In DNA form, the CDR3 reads TGCGCCAGCAGCCTAAATATGGGACTAGCGGGGGACCACTACAATGAGCAGTTCTTC.

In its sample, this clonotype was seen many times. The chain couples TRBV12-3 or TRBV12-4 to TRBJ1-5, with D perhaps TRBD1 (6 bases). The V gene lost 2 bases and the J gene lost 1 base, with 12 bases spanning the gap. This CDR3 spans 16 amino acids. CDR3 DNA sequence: TGTGCCAGCAGTTTAAGGGGGTTCGGAAGCAATCAGCCCCAGCATTTT. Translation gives CASSLRGFGSNQPQHF.

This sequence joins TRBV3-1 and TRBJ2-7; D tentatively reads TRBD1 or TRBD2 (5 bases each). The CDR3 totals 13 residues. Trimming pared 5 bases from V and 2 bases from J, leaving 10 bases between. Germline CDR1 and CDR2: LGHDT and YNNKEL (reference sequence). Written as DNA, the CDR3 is TGTGCCAGCAGCGCCTCGGGGCCCTACGAGCAGTACTTC. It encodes CASSASGPYEQYF.

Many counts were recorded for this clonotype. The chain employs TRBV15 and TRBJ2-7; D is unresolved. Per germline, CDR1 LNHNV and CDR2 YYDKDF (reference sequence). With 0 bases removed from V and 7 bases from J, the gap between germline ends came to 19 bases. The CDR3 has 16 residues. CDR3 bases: TGTGCCACCAGCAGAGATGACCCCCAGCGTTCGCGGGAGCAGTACTTC. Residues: CATSRDDPQRSREQYF. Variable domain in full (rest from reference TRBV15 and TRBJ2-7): DAMVIQNPRYQVTQFGKPVTLSCSQTLNHNVMYWYQQKSSQAPKLLFHYYDKDFNNEADTPDNFQSRRPNTSFCFLDIRSPGLGDTAMYLCATSRDDPQRSREQYFGPGTRLTVT.

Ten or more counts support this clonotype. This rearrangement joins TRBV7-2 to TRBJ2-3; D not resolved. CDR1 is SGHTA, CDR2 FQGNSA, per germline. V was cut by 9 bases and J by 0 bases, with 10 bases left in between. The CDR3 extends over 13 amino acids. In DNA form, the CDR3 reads TGTGCCAGTGGGCCCGGGAGCACAGATACGCAGTATTTT. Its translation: CASGPGSTDTQYF.

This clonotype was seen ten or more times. The CDR3 here is CASSLMDNTYEQYF. Written as DNA, the CDR3 is TGTGCCAGCAGTTTGATGGACAACACCTACGAGCAGTACTTC. V gene TRBV12-3 or TRBV12-4 combines with J gene TRBJ2-7; D may be TRBD1 (5 bases). This CDR3 has 14 amino acids. V shed 3 bases and J shed 2 bases, with 11 bases lying between them.

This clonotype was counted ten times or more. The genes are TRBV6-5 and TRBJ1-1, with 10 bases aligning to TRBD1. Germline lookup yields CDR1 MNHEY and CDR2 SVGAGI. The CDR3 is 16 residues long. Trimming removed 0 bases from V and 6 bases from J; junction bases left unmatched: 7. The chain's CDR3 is CASSYSGQGSLAEAFF. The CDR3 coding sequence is TGTGCCAGCAGTTACTCGGGACAGGGGTCTTTGGCTGAAGCTTTCTTT.

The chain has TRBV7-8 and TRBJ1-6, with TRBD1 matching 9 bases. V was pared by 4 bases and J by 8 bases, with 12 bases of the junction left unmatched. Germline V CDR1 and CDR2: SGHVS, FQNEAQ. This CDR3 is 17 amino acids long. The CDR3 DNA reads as TGTGCCAGCAGCTCTGGGGCGACAGGGGGTGCTGATTCACCCCTCCACTTT. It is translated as CASSSGATGGADSPLHF.